Following are 8 T cell receptor beta chains from one sample sequenced in a study of cytomegalovirus exposure and HLA in healthy donors (dated by TCRdb to between 2016 and 2019). The library relied on the immunoSEQ multiplex PCR assay. The multiplex PCR relied on a mix of 60 forward primers for TCR Vbeta segments and 13 reverse primers for TCR Jbeta segments. TCRdb took over this immuneACCESS table, retaining in-frame rearrangements with V and J assigned. Such tables are incomplete; in checked studies, under half of the missing clones stem from an unresolved V gene, and the remainder is unexplained. The sample has about 98,000 clones on record, around 72% of them singletons. The top ten clonotypes cover 9.5% to 12% of the sample. Sequencing input: PBMCs. Every receptor here comes from a man aged 18 to 30 in good health and CMV-seropositive.

J is TRBJ2-1 and V is TRBV7-3; TRBD1 matches 7 bases. V gave up 5 bases and J gave up 2 bases; unmatched junction bases: 0. Germline assignment: CDR1 SGHTA and CDR2 FQGTGA. The CDR3 consists of 13 residues. This CDR3 reads CASSQGAYNEQFF. The CDR3 DNA reads as TGTGCCAGCAGCCAGGGGGCCTACAATGAGCAGTTCTTC.

The rearrangement uses TRBV19 and TRBJ2-1; 10 bases are shared with TRBD2. The CDR3 has 18 amino acids. V trimming: 5 bases; J trimming: 2 bases; junction bases outside the gene matches: 12. CDR1 and CDR2 from the germline V gene are LNHDA and SQIVND (reference sequence). The CDR3 region has the DNA TGTGCCAGTAGTGTTCTTGCGGGACTAGCGCCGACCTACAATGAGCAGTTCTTC. Amino acids: CASSVLAGLAPTYNEQFF.

This chain joins TRBV5-6 and TRBJ1-1; 7 bases match TRBD1. Trimming removed 2 bases from V and 11 bases from J; junction bases left unmatched: 6. Germline V gene data show CDR1 as SGHDT and CDR2 as YYEEEE. The CDR3 extends over 12 amino acids. The DNA for the CDR3 is TGTGCCAGCAGCTTACTGACAGGGCGGGCTTTCTTT. It encodes CASSLLTGRAFF. The whole variable domain, filled in from reference TRBV5-6 and TRBJ1-1, reads DAGVTQSPTHLIKTRGQQVTLRCSPKSGHDTVSWYQQALGQGPQFIFQYYEEEERQRGNFPDRFSGHQFPNYSSELNVNALLLGDSALYLCASSLLTGRAFFGQGTRLTVV.

The gene calls are TRBV6-4 and TRBJ2-7; D is perhaps TRBD1 (7 bases). Germline assignment: CDR1 MRHNA and CDR2 SNTAGT. The V gene lost 2 bases and the J gene lost 4 bases, with 15 bases spanning the gap. This CDR3 spans 15 amino acids. CDR3 sequence: CASSDPTGRRYEQYF. For the CDR3, the DNA is TGTGCCAGCAGTGACCCGACAGGGAGGCGTTACGAGCAGTACTTC.

The rearrangement uses TRBV2 and TRBJ1-2; 7 bases fit TRBD1. CDR3 length: 15 residues. The junction had 6 bases not matched to a gene; V was cut back by 3 bases and J by 2 bases. CDR1 SNHLY and CDR2 FYNNEI come from the germline V gene. CDR3 DNA: TGTGCCAGCAGTGAGTTCGCGACAGGGAACTATGGCTACACCTTC. Its protein is CASSEFATGNYGYTF.

This sequence joins TRBV7-9 and TRBJ1-1; 9 bases are a match to TRBD1. The germline V gene has CDR1 SEHNR and CDR2 FQNEAQ (reference sequence). This CDR3 has 14 amino acids. The trim removed 6 bases at V and 7 bases at J, leaving 9 bases unmatched. Here the CDR3 DNA reads TGTGCCAGCAGAGAGACGACAGGGGGGGGTGAAGCTTTCTTT. Translating it yields CASRETTGGGEAFF.

V and J are TRBV7-9 and TRBJ2-5; a weak D match, TRBD2 (7 bases). The CDR3 is 14 amino acids. The V end lost 6 bases, the J end lost 4 bases, and 15 bases lay between the germline ends. Germline V gene data show CDR1 as SEHNR and CDR2 as FQNEAQ (reference sequence). This CDR3 is CASSPEGGRETQYF. CDR3 DNA: TGTGCCAGCAGTCCCGAGGGGGGGCGAGAGACCCAGTACTTC.

The chain links TRBV5-8 to TRBJ1-1, with D perhaps TRBD1 (5 bases). The CDR3 runs to 13 residues. CDR1 is SGHTS and CDR2 is YDEGEE in the germline V gene. V was trimmed by 5 bases and J by 2 bases, leaving 10 bases between them. The DNA for the CDR3 is TGTGCCAGCAGTCCCAGGGTAAACACTGAAGCTTTCTTT. It is translated as CASSPRVNTEAFF.